What follows describes a single T cell receptor (beta chain). Its antigen remains unknown. The sample is drawn from a study of cytomegalovirus exposure and HLA in healthy donors. Germline CDR1 MNHEY, CDR2 SVGAGI. Trimming took 9 bases from V and 6 from J, leaving 9 bases between them. The CDR3 has 11 amino acids. The PCR made use of 60 Vbeta and 13 Jbeta primers. Sequencing used immunoSEQ multiplex PCR; TCRdb keeps in-frame clones, though not all of them. The sample contains fewer than 200,000 clones, approximately 84% of which appear only once. Study-wide results and caveats: What was likely a sequencing artifact was a cluster of highly shared sequence variants. Reports credit the classifier with highly specific, highly sensitive diagnosis of cytomegalovirus status. Earlier analysis yielded a pattern in which most TCR beta V segments were productive about 87% or about 30% of the time.

The sequence was obtained from a woman aged 45-59 years in good health and CMV-seropositive. Sequenced: PBMCs. This chain uses TRBV6-5 with TRBJ2-1, with TRBD2 as a possible D gene (6 bases). DNA for the CDR3: TGTGCCAGTCGGAGGGTCAATGAGCAGTTCTTC. Translating gives CASRRVNEQFF.